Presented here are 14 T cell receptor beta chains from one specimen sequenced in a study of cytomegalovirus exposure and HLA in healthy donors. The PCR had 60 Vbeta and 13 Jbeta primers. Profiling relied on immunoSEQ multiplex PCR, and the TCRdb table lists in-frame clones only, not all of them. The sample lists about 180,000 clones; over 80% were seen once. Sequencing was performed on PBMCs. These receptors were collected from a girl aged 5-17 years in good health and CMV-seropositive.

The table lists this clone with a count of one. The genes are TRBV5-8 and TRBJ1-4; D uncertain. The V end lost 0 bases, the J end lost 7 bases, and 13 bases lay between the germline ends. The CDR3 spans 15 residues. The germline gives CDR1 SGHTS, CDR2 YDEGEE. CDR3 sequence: CASSLGEGGSEKLFF. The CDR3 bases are TGTGCCAGCAGCTTGGGAGAGGGAGGAAGTGAAAAACTGTTTTTT.

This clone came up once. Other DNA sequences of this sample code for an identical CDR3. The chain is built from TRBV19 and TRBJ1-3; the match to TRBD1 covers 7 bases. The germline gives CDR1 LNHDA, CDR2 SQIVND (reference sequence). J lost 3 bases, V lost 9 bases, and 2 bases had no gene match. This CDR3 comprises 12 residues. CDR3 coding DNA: TGTGCCAGCAGGGGGAGTGGAAACACCATATATTTT. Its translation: CASRGSGNTIYF.

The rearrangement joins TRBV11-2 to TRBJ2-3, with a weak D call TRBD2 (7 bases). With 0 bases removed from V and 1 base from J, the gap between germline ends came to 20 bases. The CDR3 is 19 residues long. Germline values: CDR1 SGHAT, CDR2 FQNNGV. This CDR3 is CASSLDLWGRERGTDTQYF. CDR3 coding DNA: TGTGCCAGCAGCTTAGATCTGTGGGGGCGGGAGAGGGGCACAGATACGCAGTATTTT. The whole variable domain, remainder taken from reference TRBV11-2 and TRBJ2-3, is EAGVAQSPRYKIIEKRQSVAFWCNPISGHATLYWYQQILGQGPKLLIQFQNNGVVDDSQLPKDRFSAERLKGVDSTLKIQPAKLEDSAVYLCASSLDLWGRERGTDTQYFGPGTRLTVL.

The CDR3 loop reads CASLRRLGYSNQPQHF. The CDR3 nucleotides read TGTGCCAGTTTACGACGACTGGGTTATAGCAATCAGCCCCAGCATTTT. The V gene is TRBV19, the J gene TRBJ1-5; unclear D gene. The CDR3 runs 16 residues. Germline V CDR1 and CDR2: LNHDA, SQIVND (reference sequence). Trimming left V 8 bases short and J 0 bases short, with 17 bases between.

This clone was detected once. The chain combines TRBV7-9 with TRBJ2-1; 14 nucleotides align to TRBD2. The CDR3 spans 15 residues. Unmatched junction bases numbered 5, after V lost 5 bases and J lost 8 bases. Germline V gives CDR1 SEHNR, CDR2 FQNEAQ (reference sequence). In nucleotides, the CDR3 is TGTGCCAGCAGCCCGACTAGCGGGAGGGCCCATGAGCAGTTCTTC. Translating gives CASSPTSGRAHEQFF.

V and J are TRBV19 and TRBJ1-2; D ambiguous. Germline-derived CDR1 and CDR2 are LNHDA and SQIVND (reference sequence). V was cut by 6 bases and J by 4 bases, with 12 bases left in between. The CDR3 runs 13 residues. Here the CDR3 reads CASRKDEGYGYTF. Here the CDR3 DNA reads TGTGCCAGTAGGAAAGACGAGGGCTATGGCTACACCTTC. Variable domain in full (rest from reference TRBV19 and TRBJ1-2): DGGITQSPKYLFRKEGQNVTLSCEQNLNHDAMYWYRQDPGQGLRLIYYSQIVNDFQKGDIAEGYSVSREKKESFPLTVTSAQKNPTAFYLCASRKDEGYGYTFGSGTRLTVV.

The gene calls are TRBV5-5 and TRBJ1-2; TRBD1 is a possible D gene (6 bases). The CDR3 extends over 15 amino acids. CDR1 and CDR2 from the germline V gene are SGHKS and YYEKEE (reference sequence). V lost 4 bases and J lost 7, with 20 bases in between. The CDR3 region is CASSLEQGRGIGYTF. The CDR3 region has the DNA TGTGCCAGCAGCCTGGAACAGGGCAGGGGAATTGGCTACACCTTC.

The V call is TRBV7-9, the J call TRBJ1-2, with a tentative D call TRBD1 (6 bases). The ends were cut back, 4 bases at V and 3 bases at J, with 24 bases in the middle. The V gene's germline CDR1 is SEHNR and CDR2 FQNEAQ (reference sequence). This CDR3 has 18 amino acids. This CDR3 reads CASSSLWVGTPLDYGYTF. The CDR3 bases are TGTGCCAGCAGCTCATTATGGGTCGGGACACCCTTGGACTATGGCTACACCTTC.

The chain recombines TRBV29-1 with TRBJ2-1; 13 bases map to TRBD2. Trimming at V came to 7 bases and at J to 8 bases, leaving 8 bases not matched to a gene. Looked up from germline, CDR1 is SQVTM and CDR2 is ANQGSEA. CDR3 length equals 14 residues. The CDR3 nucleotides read TGCAGCGCTGTCACTAGCGGGAGGGCTCATGAGCAGTTCTTC. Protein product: CSAVTSGRAHEQFF.

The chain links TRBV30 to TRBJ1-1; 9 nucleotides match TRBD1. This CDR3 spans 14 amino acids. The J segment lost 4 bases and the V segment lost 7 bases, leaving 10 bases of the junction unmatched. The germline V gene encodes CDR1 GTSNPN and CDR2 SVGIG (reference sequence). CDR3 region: CASTHRGHGTEAFF. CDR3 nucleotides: TGTGCCTCCACTCACAGGGGGCATGGCACTGAAGCTTTCTTT. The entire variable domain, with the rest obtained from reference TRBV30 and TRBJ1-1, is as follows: SQTIHQWPATLVQPVGSPLSLECTVEGTSNPNLYWYRQAAGRGLQLLFYSVGIGQISSEVPQNLSASRPQDRQFILSSKKLLLSDSGFYLCASTHRGHGTEAFFGQGTRLTVV.

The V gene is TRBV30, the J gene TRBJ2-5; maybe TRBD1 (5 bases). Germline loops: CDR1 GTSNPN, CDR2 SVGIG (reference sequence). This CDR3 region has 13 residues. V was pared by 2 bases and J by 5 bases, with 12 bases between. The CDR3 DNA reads TGTGCCTGGAGTTTCCGGGCAGGGGAGACCCAGTACTTC. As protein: CAWSFRAGETQYF.

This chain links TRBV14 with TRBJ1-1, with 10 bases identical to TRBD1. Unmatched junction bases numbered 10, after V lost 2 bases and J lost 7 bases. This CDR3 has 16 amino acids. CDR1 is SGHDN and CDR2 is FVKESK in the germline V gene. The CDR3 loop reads CASSQPRQGALSEAFF. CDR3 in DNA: TGTGCCAGCAGCCAACCAAGACAGGGGGCGTTGAGTGAAGCTTTCTTT.

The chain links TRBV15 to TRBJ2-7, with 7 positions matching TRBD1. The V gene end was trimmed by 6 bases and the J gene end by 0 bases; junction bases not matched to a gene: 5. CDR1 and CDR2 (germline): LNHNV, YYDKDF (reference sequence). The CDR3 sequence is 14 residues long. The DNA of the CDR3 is TGTGCCACCAGTAAGGACAGGTTCTCCTACGAGCAGTACTTC. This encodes CATSKDRFSYEQYF.

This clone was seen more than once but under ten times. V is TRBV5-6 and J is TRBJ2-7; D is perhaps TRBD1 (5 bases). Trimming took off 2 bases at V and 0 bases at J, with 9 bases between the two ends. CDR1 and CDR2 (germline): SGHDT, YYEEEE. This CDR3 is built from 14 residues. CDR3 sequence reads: CASSLTGDSYEQYF. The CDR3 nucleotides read TGTGCCAGCAGCTTAACAGGAGACTCCTACGAGCAGTACTTC. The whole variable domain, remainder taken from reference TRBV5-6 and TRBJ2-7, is DAGVTQSPTHLIKTRGQQVTLRCSPKSGHDTVSWYQQALGQGPQFIFQYYEEEERQRGNFPDRFSGHQFPNYSSELNVNALLLGDSALYLCASSLTGDSYEQYFGPGTRLTVT.